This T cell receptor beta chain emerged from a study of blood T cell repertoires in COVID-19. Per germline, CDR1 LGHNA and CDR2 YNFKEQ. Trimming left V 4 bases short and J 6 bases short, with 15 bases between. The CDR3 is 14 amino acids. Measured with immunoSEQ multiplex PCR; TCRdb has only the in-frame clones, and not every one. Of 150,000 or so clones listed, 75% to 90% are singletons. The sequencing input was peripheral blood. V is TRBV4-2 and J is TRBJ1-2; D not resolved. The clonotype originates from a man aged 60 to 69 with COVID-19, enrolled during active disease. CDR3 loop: CASSRGQPLDGYTF. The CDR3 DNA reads TGTGCCAGCAGCCGAGGCCAGCCGCTGGATGGCTACACCTTC.